The clone carrying this T cell receptor beta chain was recorded at least ten times. These data are taken from a study of regulatory T cells in long-lasting Graves disease. Time point reported: newly diagnosed GD, antithyroid drugs for less than 3 months. Preparation of the TCR library used RNA extracted from PBMCs. Construction of TCR beta libraries relied on iRepertoire HTBI primers and on Arm-PCR targeting CDR3 regions. One entry per CDR3 protein, called by TCRdb with MiXCR from the multiplex PCR reads. The sample contains about 620,000 distinct CDR3 sequences, around 17% of which appear only once. A further study also used this sample, focusing on T cells in Graves' hyperthyroidism and ophthalmopathy.

The specimen was peripheral blood mononuclear cells (PBMCs), collected at new diagnosis, from a patient treated with antithyroid drugs. The receptor was derived from a woman in her twenties or thirties with Graves disease.

The CDR3 bases are TGTGCCAGCAGACGACTGATAGATACGCAGTATTTT. Encoded protein: CASRRLIDTQYF. The chain employs TRBV28 and TRBJ2-3; D call uncertain. Germline CDR1 reads MDHEN; CDR2 reads SYDVKM. Trimming shortened V by 6 bases and J by 5 bases, and 9 bases separated the two germline ends. The CDR3 runs to 12 residues.